Described below is a single TCR beta chain sequence and its context. The data were obtained in a study of T cell responses to AZD1222 COVID-19 vaccine. The CDR3 sequence is 14 residues long. Trimming cost V 2 bases and J 4 bases; bases outside gene matches: 3. CDR1 is MRHNA and CDR2 is SNTAGT in the germline V gene. The method was immunoSEQ multiplex PCR; TCRdb's version includes in-frame clones alone and lacks a portion of them. The sample has 95,000 to 100,000 clones, 80% to 90% seen once; the top ten hold 1.6%. The material was peripheral blood, obtained on day 0 of AZD1222 vaccination. The TCR sequence derives from an adult in good health. The chain joins TRBV6-4 to TRBJ2-3; TRBD1 aligns across 7 bases. The CDR3: CASSDRGLPDTQYF. CDR3 sequence (DNA): TGTGCCAGCAGTGACAGGGGGCTTCCAGATACGCAGTATTTT.